Described below is a single T cell receptor beta chain sequence and its context. As originally analysed: Reference gene primer amplification in the assay estimated nucleated cell counts. Only in-frame clones appear in the TCRdb table, and some are missing; sequencing was by immunoSEQ multiplex PCR. V and J calls and clone size are those listed in that table; D and trimming were worked out from the DNA. Among approximately 210,000 clones listed, 85% to 90% were seen once. The data stem from a study of blood T cell repertoires in COVID-19. Study context: From the United States, Italy and Spain came samples of acute and convalescent COVID-19.

Trimming removed 2 bases from V and 7 bases from J; junction bases left unmatched: 4. CDR3 length equals 14 residues. Germline V gives CDR1 MNHNY, CDR2 SVGAGI (reference sequence). The rearrangement links TRBV6-6 to TRBJ2-1; TRBD2 aligns across 8 bases. The sequence was collected from a human donor in a cohort sampled during active COVID-19. The sequenced material came from peripheral blood. CDR3 in amino acids: CASSYPGLVNEQFF. The CDR3, as DNA: TGTGCCAGCAGTTACCCGGGACTAGTAAATGAGCAGTTCTTC.